Shown below are 10 T cell receptor beta chains from a single sample sequenced in a study of Graves' ophthalmopathy and Graves' hyperthyroidism. The study amplified TCR beta CDR3 regions using RNA transcripts. The workflow started with a first-round RT-PCR run with HTBI primers and then moved on to a second-round multiplex PCR. TCRdb re-analysed the multiplex PCR reads in MiXCR, keeping a single row per CDR3 protein. The table has more than 550,000 distinct CDR3 sequences, roughly 41% seen once. Material: peripheral blood. These receptors came from an adult man with Graves' ophthalmopathy.

Many counts were recorded for this clonotype. The chain couples TRBV29-1 to TRBJ1-1; D remains unclear. Germline V lookup: CDR1 SQVTM, CDR2 ANQGSEA. The V and J ends lost 7 bases and 0 bases respectively, with 12 bases between them. The CDR3 runs 13 residues. Written as DNA, the CDR3 is TGCAGCGACGGGTCTCCCATGAACACTGAAGCTTTCTTT. Its translation is CSDGSPMNTEAFF.

At least ten counts were recorded for this clonotype. This sequence joins TRBV10-3 and TRBJ1-5; D is unresolved. V was clipped by 9 bases and J by 5 bases, with 17 bases between them. From germline, CDR1 is ENHRY and CDR2 SYGVKD. CDR3 length: 14 amino acids. The CDR3 spells CAISRDTTDQPQHF. The DNA of the CDR3 is TGTGCCATATCAAGGGATACAACAGATCAGCCCCAGCATTTT.

This clonotype was seen at least ten times. The DNA of the CDR3 is TGTGCCAGCAGCGTGGATCAGGGTCCGGGCTATGGCTACACCTTC. Its translation: CASSVDQGPGYGYTF. The chain has TRBV9 and TRBJ1-2, with a weak D call TRBD1 (5 bases). This CDR3 spans 15 amino acids. CDR1 and CDR2 (germline): SGDLS, YYNGEE. V was shortened by 2 bases and J by 4 bases, with 15 bases between the two germline ends.

This clonotype showed up many times. The V call is TRBV7-2, the J call TRBJ1-2; no clear D. Deletions cut 2 bases from V and 0 bases from J, with 13 bases between. Germline assignment: CDR1 SGHTA and CDR2 FQGNSA. This CDR3 contains 16 residues. Written as DNA, the CDR3 is TGTGCCAGCAGCTTATGGTCTCCTACAGCTAACTATGGCTACACCTTC. This gives the protein CASSLWSPTANYGYTF.

This clonotype was counted many times. This chain links TRBV12-3 or TRBV12-4 with TRBJ1-5; possibly TRBD1 for D (6 bases). CDR3 length: 13 amino acids. V gave up 5 bases and J gave up 7 bases, with 12 bases separating them. In DNA, the CDR3 is TGTGCCAGCAGTAACAGGGTAGGGCAGCCCCAGCATTTT. As protein: CASSNRVGQPQHF.

This clonotype has ten or more counts. This chain uses TRBV12-3 or TRBV12-4 with TRBJ2-5; 7 nucleotides agree with TRBD2. The length of the CDR3 is 17 residues. The J segment lost 1 base and the V segment lost 4 bases, leaving 12 bases of the junction unmatched. DNA of the CDR3: TGTGCCAGCAGTTCCCACAGGTTGGGCGGGGGCCAAGAGACCCAGTACTTC. Protein: CASSSHRLGGGQETQYF.

In its sample, this clonotype was seen many times. V usage is TRBV12-3 or TRBV12-4 and J usage is TRBJ1-5; perhaps TRBD1 as D (5 bases). V lost 5 bases and J 6 bases, leaving 11 bases between the germline ends. The CDR3 is made up of 13 amino acids. The CDR3 protein is CASSLSRVQPQHF. The CDR3 DNA is TGTGCCAGCAGTCTGAGCAGGGTTCAGCCCCAGCATTTT.

Remarks on this clonotype: A single base separates this from a much larger clone, so it may be a read error. The gene calls are TRBV20-1 and TRBJ2-7, with D perhaps matching TRBD2 (6 bases). In germline, CDR1 is DFQATT, CDR2 SNEGSKA (reference sequence). The CDR3 runs to 13 residues. In DNA form, the CDR3 reads TGCAGTGCTAGCGGGAGAGTCTCCTGCGAGCAGTACTTC. It specifies CSASGRVSCEQYF.

This chain connects TRBV7-9 to TRBJ2-2; 7 nucleotides align to TRBD2. This CDR3 region has 15 residues. The J segment lost 4 bases and the V segment lost 8 bases, leaving 10 bases of the junction unmatched. CDR1 and CDR2 (germline): SEHNR, FQNEAQ (reference sequence). The CDR3 loop is CASGRGGGVTGELFF. Written as DNA, the CDR3 is TGTGCCAGCGGACGAGGTGGGGGGGTCACCGGGGAGCTGTTTTTT. The complete variable domain, with remaining parts taken from reference TRBV7-9 and TRBJ2-2, reads DTGVSQNPRHKITKRGQNVTFRCDPISEHNRLYWYRQTLGQGPEFLTYFQNEAQLEKSRLLSDRFSAERPKGSFSTLEIQRTEQGDSAMYLCASGRGGGVTGELFFGEGSRLTVL.

The rearrangement uses TRBV20-1 and TRBJ1-1, with D maybe TRBD1 (6 bases). CDR1 and CDR2 (germline): DFQATT, SNEGSKA (reference sequence). The CDR3 totals 15 residues. V was shortened by 2 bases and J by 4 bases, with 17 bases between the two germline ends. DNA of the CDR3: TGCAGTGCTAGACCCGACGGACAGATGGGCACTGAAGCTTTCTTT. Its translation: CSARPDGQMGTEAFF.